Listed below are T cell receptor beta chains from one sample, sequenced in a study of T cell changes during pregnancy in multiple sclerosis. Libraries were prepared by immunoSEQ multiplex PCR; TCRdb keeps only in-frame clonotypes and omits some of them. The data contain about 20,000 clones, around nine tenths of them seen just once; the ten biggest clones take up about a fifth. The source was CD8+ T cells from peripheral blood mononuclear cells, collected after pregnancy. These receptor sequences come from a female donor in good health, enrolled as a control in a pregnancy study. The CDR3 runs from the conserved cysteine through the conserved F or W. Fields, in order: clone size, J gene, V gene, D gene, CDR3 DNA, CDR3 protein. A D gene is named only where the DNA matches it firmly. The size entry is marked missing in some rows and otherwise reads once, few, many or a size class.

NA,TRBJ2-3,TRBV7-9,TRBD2,TGTGCCAGCCCTGGGACTAGCGGGGCCACAGATACGCAGTATTTT,CASPGTSGATDTQYF
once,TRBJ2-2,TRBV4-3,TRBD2,TGCGCCAGCAGCCAAGAATGGGGGGGGTCCGATTTCACCGGGGAGCTGTTTTTT,CASSQEWGGSDFTGELFF
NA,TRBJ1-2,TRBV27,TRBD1,TGTGCCAGCAGTTCCCGGACAGGTACTAACTATGGCTACACCTTC,CASSSRTGTNYGYTF
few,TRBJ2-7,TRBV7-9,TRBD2,TGTGCCAGCAGCGGTCTAGCGGGGCACTCCTACGAGCAGTACTTC,CASSGLAGHSYEQYF
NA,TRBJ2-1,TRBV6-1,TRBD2,TGTGCCAGCAGTGAATTACTAGCGGACAATGAGCAGTTCTTC,CASSELLADNEQFF
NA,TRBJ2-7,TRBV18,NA,TGTGCCAGCTCCCTTGGGGGGGCGGCCTACGAGCAGTACTTC,CASSLGGAAYEQYF
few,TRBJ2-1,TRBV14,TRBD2,TGTGCCAGCAGCCAACCGCGGACTAGGGATGAGCAGTTCTTC,CASSQPRTRDEQFF
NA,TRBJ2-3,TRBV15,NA,TGTGCCACCAGCAGAGATTTGGAGGGTACGCAGTATTTT,CATSRDLEGTQYF
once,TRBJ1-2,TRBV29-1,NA,TGCAGCGTTGTGTTGGACAGCTATGGCTACACCTTC,CSVVLDSYGYTF
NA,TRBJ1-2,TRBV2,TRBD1,TGTGCCAGCAGTGAAGGGACAGGAGCCTCAATCTATGGCTACACCTTC,CASSEGTGASIYGYTF
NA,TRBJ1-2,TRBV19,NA,TGTGCCACCTTTGACAGCCTCTCTTCTAACTATGGCTACACCTTC,CATFDSLSSNYGYTF
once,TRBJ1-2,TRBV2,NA,TGTGCCATTTCGGAGAGGATCTATGGCTACACCTTC,CAISERIYGYTF
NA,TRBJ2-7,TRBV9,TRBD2,TGTGCCAGCAGCGGATCCGGGACTAGCGTATACGAGCAGTACTTC,CASSGSGTSVYEQYF
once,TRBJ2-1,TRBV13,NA,TGTGCCAGCAGCCTTAGAGGGGGAGTAGAAGAGCAGTTCTTC,CASSLRGGVEEQFF
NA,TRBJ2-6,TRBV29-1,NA,TGCAGCGTTCCCGACGGAGTTGGGGCCAACGTCCTGACTTTC,CSVPDGVGANVLTF
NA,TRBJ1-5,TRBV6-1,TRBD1,TGTGCCAGCAGTACCGGGACAGGGAGCAATCAGCCCCAGCATTTT,CASSTGTGSNQPQHF
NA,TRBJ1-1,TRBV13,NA,TGTGCCAGCAGCTTATCGGGGAACACTGAAGCTTTCTTT,CASSLSGNTEAFF
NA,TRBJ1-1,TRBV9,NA,TGTGCCAGCAGCGCCAAGCGGGCTTTCTTT,CASSAKRAFF
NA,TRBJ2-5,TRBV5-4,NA,TGTGCCAGCAGCTTCAGGGAGACCCAGTACTTC,CASSFRETQYF
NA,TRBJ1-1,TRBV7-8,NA,TGTGCCAGCAGCTTAGATGAGCCGAACACTGAAGCTTTCTTT,CASSLDEPNTEAFF
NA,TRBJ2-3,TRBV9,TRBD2,TGTGCCAGCAGCTTCGGGGGGGAGGATACGCAGTATTTT,CASSFGGEDTQYF
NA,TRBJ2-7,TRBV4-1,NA,TGCGCCAGCAGCGGGGTACAGGGCTCCTACGAGCAGTACTTC,CASSGVQGSYEQYF